This TCR beta chain is drawn from a study of blood T cell repertoires in COVID-19. Study-wide context: Acute and convalescent COVID-19 samples came from the United States, Italy and Spain. Sources were T cells, B-cell-depleted T cells, or PBMCs; the material itself was cDNA or gDNA.

A word on this clone: Other DNA variants within this sample encode the same CDR3.

How the authors handled the data: Scientists estimated how many nucleated cells there were by amplifying reference gene primers. Assay: immunoSEQ multiplex PCR; the TCRdb copy retains only in-frame clones and omits some. D and trimming were read from the DNA, whereas the V and J calls and clone size are those reported in that table. This table holds 100,000 to 120,000 clones, 82% found once. This TCR was sampled from a woman in her sixties with acute or convalescent COVID-19. The sample comprised peripheral blood.

In nucleotides, the CDR3 is TGTGCCAGCAGTACTAGCGGGGGTGCAGATACGCAGTATTTT. It specifies CASSTSGGADTQYF. V usage is TRBV2 and J usage is TRBJ2-3; TRBD2 matches at 11 bases. The CDR3 has 14 residues. The junction had 2 bases not matched to a gene; V was cut back by 5 bases and J by 4 bases. CDR1 SNHLY and CDR2 FYNNEI come from the germline V gene.